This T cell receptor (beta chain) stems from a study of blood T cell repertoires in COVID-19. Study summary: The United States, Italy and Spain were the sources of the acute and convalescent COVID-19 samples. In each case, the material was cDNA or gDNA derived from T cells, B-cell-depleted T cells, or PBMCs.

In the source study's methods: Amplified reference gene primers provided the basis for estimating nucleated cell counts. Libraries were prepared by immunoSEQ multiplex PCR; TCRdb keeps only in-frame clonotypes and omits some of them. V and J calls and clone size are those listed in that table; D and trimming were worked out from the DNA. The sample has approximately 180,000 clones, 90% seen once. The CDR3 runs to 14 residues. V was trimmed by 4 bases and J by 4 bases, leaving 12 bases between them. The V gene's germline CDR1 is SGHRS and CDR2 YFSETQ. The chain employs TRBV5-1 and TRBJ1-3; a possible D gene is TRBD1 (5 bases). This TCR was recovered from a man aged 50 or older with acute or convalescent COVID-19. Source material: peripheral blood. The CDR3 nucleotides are TGCGCCAGCAGCCCGGACACAGCGGGAAACACCATATATTTT. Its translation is CASSPDTAGNTIYF.